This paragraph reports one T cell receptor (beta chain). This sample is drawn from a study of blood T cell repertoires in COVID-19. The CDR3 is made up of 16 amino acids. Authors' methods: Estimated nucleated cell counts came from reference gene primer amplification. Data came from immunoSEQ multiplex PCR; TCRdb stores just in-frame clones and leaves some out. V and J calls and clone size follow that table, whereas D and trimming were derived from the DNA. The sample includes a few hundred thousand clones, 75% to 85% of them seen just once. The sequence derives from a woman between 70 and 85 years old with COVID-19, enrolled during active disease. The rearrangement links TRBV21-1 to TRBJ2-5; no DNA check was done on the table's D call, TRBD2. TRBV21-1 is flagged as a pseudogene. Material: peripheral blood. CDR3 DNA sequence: TGTGCCAGCAGCAAAGAAAGGAAGCGGGAGTTAGAGACCCAGTACTTC. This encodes CASSKERKRELETQYF.